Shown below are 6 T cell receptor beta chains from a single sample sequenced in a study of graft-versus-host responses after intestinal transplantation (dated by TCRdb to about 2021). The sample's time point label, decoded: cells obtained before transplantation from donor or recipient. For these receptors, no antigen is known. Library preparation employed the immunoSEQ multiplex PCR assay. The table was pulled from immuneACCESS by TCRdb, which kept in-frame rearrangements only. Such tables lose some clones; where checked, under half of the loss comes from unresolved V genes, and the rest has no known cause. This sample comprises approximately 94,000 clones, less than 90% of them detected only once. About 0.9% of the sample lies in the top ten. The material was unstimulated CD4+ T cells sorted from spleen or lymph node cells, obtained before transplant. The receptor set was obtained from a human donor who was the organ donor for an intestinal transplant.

This CDR3 reads CASSLAGGPTDTQYF. Here the CDR3 DNA reads TGTGCCAGCAGCTTAGCGGGGGGGCCTACAGATACGCAGTATTTT. The J gene is TRBJ2-3, the V gene TRBV6-1; TRBD2 agrees at 11 bases. The germline gives CDR1 MNHNS, CDR2 SASEGT. Trimming at V came to 6 bases and at J to 3 bases, leaving 5 bases not matched to a gene. CDR3 length equals 15 residues.

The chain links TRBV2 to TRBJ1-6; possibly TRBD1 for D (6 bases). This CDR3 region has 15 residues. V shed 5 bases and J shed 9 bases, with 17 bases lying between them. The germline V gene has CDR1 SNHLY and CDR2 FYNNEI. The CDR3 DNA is TGTGCCAGCAGTATCCGGGACATTCGGAGTTCACCCCTCCACTTT. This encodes CASSIRDIRSSPLHF. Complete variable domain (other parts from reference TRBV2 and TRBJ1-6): EPEVTQTPSHQVTQMGQEVILRCVPISNHLYFYWYRQILGQKVEFLVSFYNNEISEKSEIFDDQFSVERPDGSNFTLKIRSTKLEDSAMYFCASSIRDIRSSPLHFGNGTRLTVT.

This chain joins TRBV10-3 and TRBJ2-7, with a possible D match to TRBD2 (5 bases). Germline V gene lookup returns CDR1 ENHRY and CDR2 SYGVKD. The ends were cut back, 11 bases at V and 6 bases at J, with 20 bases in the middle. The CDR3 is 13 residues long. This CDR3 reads CAAGREMGLEQYF. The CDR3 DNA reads TGTGCCGCGGGCCGGGAAATGGGTCTCGAGCAGTACTTC.

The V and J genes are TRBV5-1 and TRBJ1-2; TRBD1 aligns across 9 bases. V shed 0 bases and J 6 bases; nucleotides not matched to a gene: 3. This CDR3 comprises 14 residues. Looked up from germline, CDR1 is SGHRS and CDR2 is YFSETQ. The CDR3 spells CASSLDRGRDGYTF. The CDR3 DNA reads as TGCGCCAGCAGCTTGGACAGGGGGCGAGATGGCTACACCTTC.

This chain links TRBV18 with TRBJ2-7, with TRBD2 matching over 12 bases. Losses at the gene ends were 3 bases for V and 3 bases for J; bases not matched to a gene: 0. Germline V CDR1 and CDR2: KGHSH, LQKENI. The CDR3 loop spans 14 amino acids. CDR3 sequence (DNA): TGTGCCAGCTCACCGGGACTAGCGGGCTACGAGCAGTACTTC. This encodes CASSPGLAGYEQYF.

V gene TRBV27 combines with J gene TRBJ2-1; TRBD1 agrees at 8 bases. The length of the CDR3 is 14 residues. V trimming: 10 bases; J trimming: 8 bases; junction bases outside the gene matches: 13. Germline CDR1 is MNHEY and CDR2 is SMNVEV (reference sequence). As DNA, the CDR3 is TGTGCCACCACTGGGCAGGGGGCAAGGGATGAGCAGTTCTTC. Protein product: CATTGQGARDEQFF.